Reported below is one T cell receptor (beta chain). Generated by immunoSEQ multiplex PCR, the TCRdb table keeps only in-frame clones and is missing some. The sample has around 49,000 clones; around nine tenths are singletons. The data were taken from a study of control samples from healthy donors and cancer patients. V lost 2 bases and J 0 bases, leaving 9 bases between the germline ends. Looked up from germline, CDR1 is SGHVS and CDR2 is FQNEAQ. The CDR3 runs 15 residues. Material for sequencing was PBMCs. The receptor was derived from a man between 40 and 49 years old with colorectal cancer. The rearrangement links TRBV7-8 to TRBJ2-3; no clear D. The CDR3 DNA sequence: TGTGCCAGCAGCTTACTTTGGACCAGCACAGATACGCAGTATTTT. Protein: CASSLLWTSTDTQYF. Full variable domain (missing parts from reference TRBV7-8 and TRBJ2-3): GAGVSQSPRYKVAKRGQDVALRCDPISGHVSLFWYQQALGQGPEFLTYFQNEAQLDKSGLPSDRFFAERPEGSVSTLKIQRTQQEDSAVYLCASSLLWTSTDTQYFGPGTRLTVL.